These 20 T cell receptor beta chains came from one sample sequenced in a study of T cell responses to AZD1222 COVID-19 vaccine. Sequencing used immunoSEQ multiplex PCR; TCRdb keeps in-frame clones, though not all of them. The table records about 120,000 clones, roughly 90% of them present only once. This material consisted of peripheral blood, taken 28 days after the second AZD1222 dose. The source of these receptors is an adult who received the AZD1222 COVID-19 vaccine.

This sequence joins TRBV9 and TRBJ1-1; 7 bases fit TRBD1. Germline V gives CDR1 SGDLS, CDR2 YYNGEE. The CDR3 extends over 15 amino acids. The ends lost 0 bases at V and 5 bases at J; junction bases unmatched: 7. CDR3 nucleotide sequence: TGTGCCAGCAGCGTAGCCGAGACAGGGCTGACTGAAGCTTTCTTT. Encoded protein: CASSVAETGLTEAFF.

The chain uses TRBV29-1 and TRBJ1-1; no clear D. Germline assignment: CDR1 SQVTM and CDR2 ANQGSEA. The CDR3 sequence is 14 residues long. Trimming left V 8 bases short and J 1 base short, with 17 bases between. The CDR3 coding sequence is TGCAGCCAAATCTCCTGGCGGGGGAACACTGAAGCTTTCTTT. It yields the protein CSQISWRGNTEAFF.

The J gene is TRBJ1-2, the V gene TRBV28; a weak D match, TRBD1 (5 bases). The CDR3 loop spans 15 amino acids. The V and J ends lost 11 bases and 2 bases respectively, with 21 bases between them. Germline V CDR1 and CDR2: MDHEN, SYDVKM. The CDR3, as DNA: TGTGCCTCCCGCCCCCCCGGGGGGACGAACTATGGCTACACCTTC. This sequence encodes CASRPPGGTNYGYTF.

The chain carries TRBV5-4 and TRBJ1-2, with D possibly TRBD1 on 6 matching bases. Between the trimmed V and J ends, which lost 4 bases and 4 bases, there was a span of 14 bases. The CDR3 consists of 14 residues. Germline V CDR1 and CDR2: SGHNT, YYREEE (reference sequence). The CDR3 region has the DNA TGTGCCAGCAGCCTCCTTACAGGGACCTATGGCTACACCTTC. Translating gives CASSLLTGTYGYTF.

The rearrangement uses TRBV6-6 and TRBJ2-2; the D call may be TRBD1 or TRBD2 (5 bases each). CDR1 and CDR2 from the germline V gene are MNHNY and SVGAGI (reference sequence). The CDR3 has 16 amino acids. The V end lost 0 bases, the J end lost 2 bases, and 10 bases lay between the germline ends. CDR3 nucleotides: TGTGCCAGCAGTTACTCGGGGGTCGGAAACACCGGGGAGCTGTTTTTT. Protein product: CASSYSGVGNTGELFF.

V usage is TRBV12-3 or TRBV12-4 and J usage is TRBJ1-2; no clear D. V lost 7 bases to trimming and J lost 5 bases, with 14 bases between them. The CDR3 loop spans 13 amino acids. DNA of the CDR3: TGTGCCAGCACGCCGCGGTGGGGTTATGGCTACACCTTC. Its translation is CASTPRWGYGYTF.

The rearrangement joins TRBV19 to TRBJ2-1; the match to TRBD1 covers 7 bases. V dropped 5 bases and J dropped 5; count of bases not matched to a gene: 6. The CDR3 is made up of 14 amino acids. Per the germline V gene, CDR1 is LNHDA and CDR2 is SQIVND (reference sequence). Here the CDR3 DNA reads TGTGCCAGTAGTTCACGTGGACAGGACAATGAGCAGTTCTTC. Protein sequence: CASSSRGQDNEQFF. The full variable domain, completed using reference TRBV19 and TRBJ2-1, is DGGITQSPKYLFRKEGQNVTLSCEQNLNHDAMYWYRQDPGQGLRLIYYSQIVNDFQKGDIAEGYSVSREKKESFPLTVTSAQKNPTAFYLCASSSRGQDNEQFFGPGTRLTVL.

J is TRBJ1-1 and V is TRBV30, with TRBD1 identical over 8 bases. Germline-derived CDR1 and CDR2 are GTSNPN and SVGIG (reference sequence). The CDR3 is 12 residues long. Trimming took 5 bases from V and 4 from J; bases not matched to a gene: 3. CDR3 bases: TGTGCCTGGGGGGACAGGATCACTGAAGCTTTCTTT. Translated: CAWGDRITEAFF.

In regard to this clone: Other DNA sequences in this specimen translate into the identical CDR3. The V call is TRBV6-5, the J call TRBJ1-4; D gene ambiguous. The CDR3 contains 14 residues. Germline CDR1 MNHEY, CDR2 SVGAGI. Trimming cost V 2 bases and J 7 bases, with 11 bases left between them. As DNA, the CDR3 is TGTGCCAGCAGTTACCGGGCAGGTGGTGAAAAACTGTTTTTT. Its translation is CASSYRAGGEKLFF.

The chain is built from TRBV30 and TRBJ1-2; D gene uncertain. The CDR3 extends over 13 amino acids. CDR1 is GTSNPN and CDR2 is SVGIG in the germline V gene (reference sequence). The V gene lost 2 bases and the J gene lost 8 bases, with 15 bases spanning the gap. CDR3 residues: CAWSSGGPEGYTF. The DNA of the CDR3 is TGTGCCTGGAGTTCTGGCGGCCCAGAGGGCTACACCTTC. The entire variable domain, with the rest obtained from reference TRBV30 and TRBJ1-2, is as follows: SQTIHQWPATLVQPVGSPLSLECTVEGTSNPNLYWYRQAAGRGLQLLFYSVGIGQISSEVPQNLSASRPQDRQFILSSKKLLLSDSGFYLCAWSSGGPEGYTFGSGTRLTVV.

V gene TRBV4-1 combines with J gene TRBJ1-2, with D perhaps matching TRBD1 (5 bases). CDR3 length equals 14 residues. The ends were cut back, 2 bases at V and 3 bases at J, with 10 bases in the middle. Per germline, CDR1 MGHRA and CDR2 YSYEKL. The CDR3 loop reads CASSQTQGDYGYTF. CDR3 bases: TGCGCCAGCAGCCAAACTCAGGGAGACTATGGCTACACCTTC.

V gene TRBV7-9 combines with J gene TRBJ2-1, with D possibly called TRBD1 or TRBD2 (7 bases each). V was clipped by 5 bases and J by 6 bases, with 14 bases between them. This CDR3 has 14 residues. In germline, CDR1 is SEHNR, CDR2 FQNEAQ (reference sequence). As DNA, the CDR3 is TGTGCCAGCAGCCAGGGGGGCGGGAGCAATGAGCAGTTCTTC. Protein: CASSQGGGSNEQFF.

In its sample, this clone was seen a few times. The chain recombines TRBV7-2 with TRBJ1-3, with 9 bases aligning to TRBD1. This CDR3 contains 16 residues. Germline V gene data show CDR1 as SGHTA and CDR2 as FQGNSA. Losses at the gene ends were 3 bases for V and 0 bases for J; bases not matched to a gene: 3. The CDR3 is CASSLDRGGSGNTIYF. CDR3 bases: TGTGCCAGCAGCTTGGACAGGGGCGGCTCTGGAAACACCATATATTTT.

J is TRBJ1-1 and V is TRBV6-1, with D tentatively TRBD1 (6 bases). Germline lookup yields CDR1 MNHNS and CDR2 SASEGT. V was trimmed by 3 bases and J by 3 bases, leaving 20 bases between them. The CDR3 runs to 17 residues. Written as DNA, the CDR3 is TGTGCCAGCAGTGATTTCCCGGGGGCGAGTAGGGACACTGAAGCTTTCTTT. This sequence encodes CASSDFPGASRDTEAFF.

CDR3 amino acids: CASSLVSDTEAFF. CDR3 nucleotides: TGTGCCAGCAGCTTAGTATCGGACACTGAAGCTTTCTTT. The genes are TRBV11-2 and TRBJ1-1, with D hard to call. The V gene's germline CDR1 is SGHAT and CDR2 FQNNGV. CDR3 size: 13 residues. V was shortened by 1 base and J by 3 bases, with 6 bases between the two germline ends.

V and J are TRBV5-1 and TRBJ2-1, with D uncertain. V lost 0 bases and J lost 2, with 3 bases in between. Germline V CDR1 and CDR2: SGHRS, YFSETQ. This CDR3 is 13 amino acids long. As DNA, the CDR3 is TGCGCCAGCAGCTTGGATCCCTACAATGAGCAGTTCTTC. Translating gives CASSLDPYNEQFF.

The DNA for the CDR3 is TGTGCCAGCAGCTTAGGGGCAACAAGAGGCTACACCTTC. Its translation: CASSLGATRGYTF. The rearrangement joins TRBV13 to TRBJ1-2; D ambiguous. Per germline, CDR1 PRHDT and CDR2 FYEKMQ (reference sequence). Trimming shortened V by 0 bases and J by 8 bases, and 10 bases separated the two germline ends. CDR3 length: 13 amino acids.

The V call is TRBV7-9, the J call TRBJ1-4, with 8 bases matching TRBD1. Germline CDR1 SEHNR, CDR2 FQNEAQ (reference sequence). This CDR3 is 15 amino acids long. The V gene end was trimmed by 5 bases and the J gene end by 8 bases; junction bases not matched to a gene: 10. This CDR3 reads CASSGDGPGGEKLFF. The CDR3 DNA follows: TGTGCCAGCAGCGGAGACGGGCCAGGGGGCGAAAAACTGTTTTTT.

CDR3 amino acids: CASSIDRWGLEQFF. CDR3 bases: TGTGCCAGTAGTATAGATCGGTGGGGCCTTGAGCAGTTCTTC. J is TRBJ2-1 and V is TRBV19; possible D gene TRBD1, 5 bases. The CDR3 is 14 residues long. Germline V lookup: CDR1 LNHDA, CDR2 SQIVND (reference sequence). With 0 bases removed from V and 9 bases from J, the gap between germline ends came to 12 bases.

The chain employs TRBV7-2 and TRBJ1-2; D ambiguous. Germline loops: CDR1 SGHTA, CDR2 FQGNSA. Trimming took 5 bases from V and 7 from J, leaving 14 bases between them. This CDR3 contains 13 residues. The CDR3 DNA is TGTGCCAGCAGCACGCCCCAGAGACTTGGCTACACCTTC. Protein sequence: CASSTPQRLGYTF.